These 10 T cell receptor beta chains share one sample of origin, sequenced in a study of blood T cell repertoires in COVID-19. Generated by immunoSEQ multiplex PCR, the TCRdb table keeps only in-frame clones and is missing some. Among 200,000 to 300,000 clones listed, more than 75% were seen once. Sample: peripheral blood. Receptors originate from a woman aged 50 to 65 with acute or convalescent COVID-19.

The chain joins TRBV7-2 to TRBJ2-1; D gene uncertain. Germline loops: CDR1 SGHTA, CDR2 FQGNSA. V was cut by 2 bases and J by 0 bases, with 8 bases left in between. CDR3 length: 15 amino acids. The CDR3 region has the DNA TGTGCCAGCAGCTTATATCGACACTCCTACAATGAGCAGTTCTTC. Amino acid sequence: CASSLYRHSYNEQFF.

V usage is TRBV30 and J usage is TRBJ1-4; D is possibly TRBD1 (6 bases). With 4 bases removed from V and 7 bases from J, the gap between germline ends came to 13 bases. The germline V gene has CDR1 GTSNPN and CDR2 SVGIG (reference sequence). CDR3 length: 13 amino acids. The CDR3 protein is CAWNGGQSEKLFF. The CDR3 region has the DNA TGTGCCTGGAACGGGGGGCAATCTGAAAAACTGTTTTTT.

As DNA, the CDR3 is TGCGCCAGCAGCTTGGATAGCGTCGGTAATTCACCCCTCCACTTT. It yields the protein CASSLDSVGNSPLHF. V usage is TRBV5-1 and J usage is TRBJ1-6; D uncertain. The length of the CDR3 is 15 residues. The V end was cut by 0 bases, the J end by 6 bases, with 10 bases between. Germline lookup yields CDR1 SGHRS and CDR2 YFSETQ.

The CDR3 DNA reads TGTGCCAGCAGTTTTTTGGGGGCTGGGACTGAAGCTTTCTTT. This codes for CASSFLGAGTEAFF. The V gene is TRBV28, the J gene TRBJ1-1; D may be TRBD1 (6 bases). This CDR3 is built from 14 residues. V was pared by 3 bases and J by 5 bases, with 13 bases between. CDR1 is MDHEN, CDR2 SYDVKM, per germline.

The gene calls are TRBV30 and TRBJ1-2; 8 bases map to TRBD1. This CDR3 has 14 amino acids. V was clipped by 4 bases and J by 8 bases; unmatched bases: 12. Germline CDR1 is GTSNPN and CDR2 is SVGIG (reference sequence). The CDR3 region has the DNA TGTGCCTGGACGGACAGGGAAGGGGTATACGGCTACACCTTC. Its protein is CAWTDREGVYGYTF. Combining the CDR3 with reference TRBV30 and TRBJ1-2 gives the whole variable domain SQTIHQWPATLVQPVGSPLSLECTVEGTSNPNLYWYRQAAGRGLQLLFYSVGIGQISSEVPQNLSASRPQDRQFILSSKKLLLSDSGFYLCAWTDREGVYGYTFGSGTRLTVV.

The chain is built from TRBV28 and TRBJ1-1, with D perhaps TRBD1 (5 bases). Germline CDR1 reads MDHEN; CDR2 reads SYDVKM. V lost 6 bases to trimming and J lost 4 bases, with 21 bases between them. This CDR3 contains 16 residues. The CDR3 region has the DNA TGTGCCAGCAGGGCAACCGGCGGGGGAGGCTCCACTGAAGCTTTCTTT. Amino acids: CASRATGGGGSTEAFF.

The sample holds a few counts of this clone. The chain combines TRBV25-1 with TRBJ1-6; D remains unclear. The V end lost 0 bases, the J end lost 0 bases, and 6 bases lay between the germline ends. The CDR3 is 16 amino acids. CDR1 MGHDK and CDR2 SYGVNS come from the germline V gene. CDR3 nucleotide sequence: TGTGCCAGCAGTGAATACAAGAGCTCCTATAATTCACCCCTCCACTTT. This translates into CASSEYKSSYNSPLHF. The full variable domain, with the rest looked up from reference TRBV25-1 and TRBJ1-6, is EADIYQTPRYLVIGTGKKITLECSQTMGHDKMYWYQQDPGMELHLIHYSYGVNSTEKGDLSSESTVSRIRTEHFPLTLESARPSHTSQYLCASSEYKSSYNSPLHFGNGTRLTVT.

V usage is TRBV7-3 and J usage is TRBJ2-2; D perhaps matches TRBD1 (6 bases). Germline lookup yields CDR1 SGHTA and CDR2 FQGTGA. V was trimmed by 2 bases and J by 4 bases, leaving 11 bases between them. CDR3 length: 15 amino acids. CDR3 coding DNA: TGTGCCAGCAGCTTATTGGGGGCCAGCACCGGGGAGCTGTTTTTT. This codes for CASSLLGASTGELFF.

J is TRBJ1-6 and V is TRBV6-6; D not certain. Trimming cost V 7 bases and J 10 bases, with 17 bases left between them. Germline lookup yields CDR1 MNHNY and CDR2 SVGAGI (reference sequence). The CDR3 loop spans 14 amino acids. Here the CDR3 reads CASTHDSFGSPLHF. The CDR3 DNA follows: TGTGCCAGCACCCACGATAGTTTCGGGTCACCCCTCCACTTT.

The chain couples TRBV13 to TRBJ2-1; TRBD2 matches at 8 bases. This CDR3 comprises 16 residues. After removal of 5 bases from V and 0 bases from J, the junction contained 6 bases not matched to a gene. Germline loops: CDR1 PRHDT, CDR2 FYEKMQ (reference sequence). CDR3 region: CASSGQLADSYNEQFF. The CDR3 DNA sequence: TGTGCCAGCAGCGGCCAACTAGCGGACTCCTACAATGAGCAGTTCTTC.